This T cell receptor (beta chain) was sequenced for a study of shared clonotypes between healthy human individuals. At the level of the study: With ages of 18 to 49, the donors were two women and a few men.

The table lists this clone with a count of one. Its antigen is as yet unknown. Study-level findings and limits: Clonotypes shared by all four sorted-subset donors had higher generation probabilities than non-shared clonotypes.

Per germline, CDR1 MNHNS and CDR2 SASEGT. The V gene end was trimmed by 1 base and the J gene end by 3 bases; junction bases not matched to a gene: 5. This CDR3 has 16 residues. Researchers divided each subset's genomic DNA evenly across several immunoSEQ plates. Generated by immunoSEQ multiplex PCR, the TCRdb table keeps only in-frame clones and is missing some. The sample lists 600,000 to 800,000 clones, 72% occurring once. Specimen: memory CD4+ T cells sorted from blood. The subset here: CD45RA-negative fraction. This chain connects TRBV6-1 to TRBJ2-1; the match to TRBD2 covers 8 bases. The TCR was taken from a woman between 25 and 40 years old in good health. The CDR3 region has the DNA TGTGCCAGCAGTGAAGGGGTCCTAGCGGGCTACAATGAGCAGTTCTTC. Encoded protein: CASSEGVLAGYNEQFF.